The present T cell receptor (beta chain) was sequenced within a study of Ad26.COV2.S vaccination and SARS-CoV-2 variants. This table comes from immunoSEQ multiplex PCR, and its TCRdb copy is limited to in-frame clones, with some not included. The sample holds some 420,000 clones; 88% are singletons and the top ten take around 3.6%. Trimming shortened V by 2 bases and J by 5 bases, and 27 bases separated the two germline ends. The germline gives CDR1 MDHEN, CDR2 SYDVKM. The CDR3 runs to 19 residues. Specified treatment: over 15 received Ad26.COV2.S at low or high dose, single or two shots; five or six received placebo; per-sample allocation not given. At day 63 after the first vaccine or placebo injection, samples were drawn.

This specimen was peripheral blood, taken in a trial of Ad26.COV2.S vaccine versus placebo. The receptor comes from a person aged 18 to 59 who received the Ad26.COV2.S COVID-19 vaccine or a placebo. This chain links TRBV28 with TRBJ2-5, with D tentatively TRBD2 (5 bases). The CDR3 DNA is TGTGCCAGCAGTTTACTGAGAGGACGGGTGACTACTCCGAGGGAGACCCAGTACTTC. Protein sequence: CASSLLRGRVTTPRETQYF.